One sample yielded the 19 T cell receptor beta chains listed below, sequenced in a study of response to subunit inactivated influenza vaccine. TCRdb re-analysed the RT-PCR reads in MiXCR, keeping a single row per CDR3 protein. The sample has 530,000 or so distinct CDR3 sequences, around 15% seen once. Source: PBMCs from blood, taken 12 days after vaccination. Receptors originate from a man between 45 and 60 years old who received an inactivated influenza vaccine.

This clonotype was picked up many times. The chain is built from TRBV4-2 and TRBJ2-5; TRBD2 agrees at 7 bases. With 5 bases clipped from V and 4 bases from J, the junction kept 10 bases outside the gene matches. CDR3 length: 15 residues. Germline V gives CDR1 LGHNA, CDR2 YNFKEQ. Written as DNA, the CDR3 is TGTGCCAGCAGCTCGGGCGGGGAGGGGCGAGAGACCCAGTACTTC. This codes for CASSSGGEGRETQYF.

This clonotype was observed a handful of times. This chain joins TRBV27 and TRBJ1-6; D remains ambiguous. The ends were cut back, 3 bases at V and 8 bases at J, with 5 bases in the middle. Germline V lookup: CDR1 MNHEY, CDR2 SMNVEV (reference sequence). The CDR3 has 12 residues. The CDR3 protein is CASSFGDSPLHF. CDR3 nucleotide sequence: TGTGCCAGCAGTTTCGGGGATTCACCCCTCCACTTT.

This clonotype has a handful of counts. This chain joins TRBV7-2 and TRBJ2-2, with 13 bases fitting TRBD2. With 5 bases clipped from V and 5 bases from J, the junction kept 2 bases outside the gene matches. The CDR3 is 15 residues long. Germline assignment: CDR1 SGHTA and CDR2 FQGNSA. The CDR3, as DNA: TGTGCCAGCAGCATACTAGCGGGAGGGACCGGGGAGCTGTTTTTT. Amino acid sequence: CASSILAGGTGELFF.

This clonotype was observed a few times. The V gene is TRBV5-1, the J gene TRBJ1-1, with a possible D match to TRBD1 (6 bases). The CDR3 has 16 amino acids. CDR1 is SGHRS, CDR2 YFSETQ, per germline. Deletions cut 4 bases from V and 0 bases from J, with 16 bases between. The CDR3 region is CASSLYQQGLNTEAFF. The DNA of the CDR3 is TGCGCCAGCAGCCTATACCAACAGGGATTGAACACTGAAGCTTTCTTT.

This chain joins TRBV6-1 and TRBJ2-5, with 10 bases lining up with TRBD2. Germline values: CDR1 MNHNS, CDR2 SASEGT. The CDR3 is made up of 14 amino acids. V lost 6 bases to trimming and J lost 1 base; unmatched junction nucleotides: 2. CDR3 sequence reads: CASRLAGIQETQYF. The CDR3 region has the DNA TGTGCCAGCAGACTAGCGGGGATCCAAGAGACCCAGTACTTC.

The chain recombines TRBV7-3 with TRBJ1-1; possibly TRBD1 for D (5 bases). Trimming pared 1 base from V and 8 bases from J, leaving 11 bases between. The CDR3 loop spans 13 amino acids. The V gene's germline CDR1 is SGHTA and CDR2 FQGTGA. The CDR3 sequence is CASSLSRDEEAFF. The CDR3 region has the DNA TGTGCCAGCAGCTTAAGCAGGGATGAAGAAGCTTTCTTT.

CDR3 residues: CASSIPPTGDKETQYF. The CDR3 DNA reads TGTGCCAGCAGCATCCCCCCGACAGGAGATAAAGAGACCCAGTACTTC. The chain couples TRBV28 to TRBJ2-5; D is perhaps TRBD1 (6 bases). V lost 6 bases, J lost 3 bases, and 20 bases lay in between. Germline V gene sequence: CDR1 MDHEN, CDR2 SYDVKM. There are 16 residues in the CDR3.

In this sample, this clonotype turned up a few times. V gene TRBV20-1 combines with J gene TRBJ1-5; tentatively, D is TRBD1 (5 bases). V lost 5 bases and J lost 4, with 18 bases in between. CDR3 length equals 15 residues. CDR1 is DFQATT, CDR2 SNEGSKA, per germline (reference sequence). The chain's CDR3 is CSARPGLRPNQPQHF. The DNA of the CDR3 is TGCAGTGCTCGGCCGGGACTTAGACCAAATCAGCCCCAGCATTTT.

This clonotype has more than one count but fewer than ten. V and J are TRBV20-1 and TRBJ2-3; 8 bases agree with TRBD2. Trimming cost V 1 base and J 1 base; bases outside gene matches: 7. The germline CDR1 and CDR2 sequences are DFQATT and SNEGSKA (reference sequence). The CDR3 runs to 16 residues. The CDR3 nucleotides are TGCAGTGCTAGAGTTTCACTAGCGGAGGGCACAGATACGCAGTATTTT. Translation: CSARVSLAEGTDTQYF.

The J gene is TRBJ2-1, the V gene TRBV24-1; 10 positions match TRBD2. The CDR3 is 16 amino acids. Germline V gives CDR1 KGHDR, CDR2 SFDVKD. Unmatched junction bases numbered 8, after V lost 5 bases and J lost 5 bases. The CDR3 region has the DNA TGTGCCACCAGTGCCTGGGGACTAGCGCGTAACAATGAGCAGTTCTTC. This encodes CATSAWGLARNNEQFF.

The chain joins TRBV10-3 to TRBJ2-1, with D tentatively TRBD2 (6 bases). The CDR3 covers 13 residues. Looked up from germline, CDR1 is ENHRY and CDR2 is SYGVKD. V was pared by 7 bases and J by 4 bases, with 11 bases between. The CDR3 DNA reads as TGTGCCATCAAGGGACTCCGATACAATGAGCAGTTCTTC. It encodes CAIKGLRYNEQFF.

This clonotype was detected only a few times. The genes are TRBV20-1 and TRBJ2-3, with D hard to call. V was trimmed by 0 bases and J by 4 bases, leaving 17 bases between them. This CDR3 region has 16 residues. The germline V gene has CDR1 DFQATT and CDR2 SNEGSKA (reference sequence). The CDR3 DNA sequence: TGCAGTGCTAGAGATAGGTGGGCACACGGCGCAGATACGCAGTATTTT. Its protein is CSARDRWAHGADTQYF.

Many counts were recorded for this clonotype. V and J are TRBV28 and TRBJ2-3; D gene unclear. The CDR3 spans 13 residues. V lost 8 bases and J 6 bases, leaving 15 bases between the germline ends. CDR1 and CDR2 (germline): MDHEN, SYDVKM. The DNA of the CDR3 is TGTGCCAGCGGCTCATCTTATCGGGATACGCAGTATTTT. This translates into CASGSSYRDTQYF. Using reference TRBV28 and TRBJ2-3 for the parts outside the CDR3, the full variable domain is DVKVTQSSRYLVKRTGEKVFLECVQDMDHENMFWYRQDPGLGLRLIYFSYDVKMKEKGDIPEGYSVSREKKERFSLILESASTNQTSMYLCASGSSYRDTQYFGPGTRLTVL.

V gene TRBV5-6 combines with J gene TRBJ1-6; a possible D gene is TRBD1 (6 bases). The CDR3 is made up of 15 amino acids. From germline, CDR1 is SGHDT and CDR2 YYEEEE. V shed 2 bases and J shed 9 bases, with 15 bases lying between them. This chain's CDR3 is CASSFTRGARSPLHF. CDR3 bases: TGTGCCAGCAGCTTCACCAGGGGAGCCCGTTCACCCCTCCACTTT.

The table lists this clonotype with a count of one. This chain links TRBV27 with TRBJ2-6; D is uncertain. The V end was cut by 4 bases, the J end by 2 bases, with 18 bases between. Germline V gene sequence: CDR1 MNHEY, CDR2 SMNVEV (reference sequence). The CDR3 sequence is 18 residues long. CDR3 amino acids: CASSYLSLRVPGANVLTF. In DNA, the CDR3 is TGTGCCAGCAGTTATCTCTCATTGCGAGTCCCTGGGGCCAACGTCCTGACTTTC.

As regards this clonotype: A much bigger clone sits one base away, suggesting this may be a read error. The CDR3: CASSLVRTGSYNELFF. In nucleotides, the CDR3 is TGCGCCAGCAGCTTGGTCAGGACGGGCTCCTACAATGAGCTGTTCTTC. The J gene is TRBJ2-1, the V gene TRBV5-1; D gene uncertain. The CDR3 length is 16 residues. Germline lookup yields CDR1 SGHRS and CDR2 YFSETQ.

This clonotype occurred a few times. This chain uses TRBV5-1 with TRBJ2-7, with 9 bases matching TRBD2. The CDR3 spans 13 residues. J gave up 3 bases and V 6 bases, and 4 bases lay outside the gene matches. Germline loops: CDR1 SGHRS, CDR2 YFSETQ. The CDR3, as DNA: TGCGCCAGCATGCGGGAGGGCTTCTACGAGCAGTACTTC. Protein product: CASMREGFYEQYF.

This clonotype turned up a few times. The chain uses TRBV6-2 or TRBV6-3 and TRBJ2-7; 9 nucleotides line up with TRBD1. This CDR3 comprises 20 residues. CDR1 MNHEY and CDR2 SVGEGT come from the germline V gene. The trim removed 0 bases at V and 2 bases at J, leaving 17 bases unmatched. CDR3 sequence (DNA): TGTGCCAGCAGTTACTCGATTTCTCGGGTGACGGACAGGGGTACCTACGAGCAGTACTTC. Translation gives CASSYSISRVTDRGTYEQYF.

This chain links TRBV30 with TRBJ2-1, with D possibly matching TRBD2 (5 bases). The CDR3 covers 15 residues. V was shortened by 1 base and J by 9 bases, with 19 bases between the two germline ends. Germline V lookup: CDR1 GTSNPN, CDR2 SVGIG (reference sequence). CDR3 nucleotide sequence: TGTGCCTGGAGTGGGGGAAGTAGCGCAAACACTGAGCAGTTCTTC. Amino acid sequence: CAWSGGSSANTEQFF. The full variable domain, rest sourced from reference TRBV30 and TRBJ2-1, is SQTIHQWPATLVQPVGSPLSLECTVEGTSNPNLYWYRQAAGRGLQLLFYSVGIGQISSEVPQNLSASRPQDRQFILSSKKLLLSDSGFYLCAWSGGSSANTEQFFGPGTRLTVL.